This T cell receptor (beta chain) was recovered during a study of molecular identifiers for immune sequencing clone quantification. Bulk TCR library preparation followed previously described methods with listed TCR primers. TCRdb fed the PCR reads into MiXCR, producing one record per CDR3 protein. Among about 640,000 distinct CDR3 sequences listed, just under 20% were seen once. A word on this clonotype: Its antigen is undetermined.

Naive CD8 T cells were picked out by sorting for CD8+CD4-CCR7+CD45RA+. General study results and limits: Barcode collisions between identical TCR molecules could shrink estimates of highly expanded clone sizes.

V was pared by 8 bases and J by 6 bases, with 20 bases between. Germline V lookup: CDR1 LNHDA, CDR2 SQIVND (reference sequence). CDR3 length: 14 residues. The chain carries TRBV19 and TRBJ2-7, with D possibly being TRBD1 (7 bases). The sequence derives from a human donor in good health. Some libraries in this study had Jurkat cell RNA spiked in. Material for sequencing was naive CD8+ T cells from blood, with Jurkat cell RNA spiked in. Specified subset: FACS-sorted CD8+CD4-CCR7+CD45RA+ naive T cells. CDR3 sequence reads: CASRAAGGLCEQYF. The CDR3 DNA reads as TGTGCCAGTCGGGCGGCAGGGGGACTCTGCGAGCAGTACTTC.